What follows describes a single T cell receptor beta chain. Some clones are missing from TCRdb's copy, which holds only in-frame ones; the method was immunoSEQ multiplex PCR. The sample carries 40,000 to 45,000 clones, roughly 90% recorded once. This record comes from a study of blood T cell repertoires in COVID-19. Trimming left V 5 bases short and J 2 bases short, with 16 bases between. In germline, CDR1 is SGHTA, CDR2 FQGNSA. The length of the CDR3 is 15 residues. The material sequenced was peripheral blood. The V and J genes are TRBV7-2 and TRBJ2-7; a possible D gene is TRBD2 (6 bases). The sequence came from a human donor in a cohort sampled during active COVID-19. The CDR3 bases are TGTGCCAGCAGCCCCAACGGTCGGGGGACCTACGAGCAGTACTTC. Protein product: CASSPNGRGTYEQYF.